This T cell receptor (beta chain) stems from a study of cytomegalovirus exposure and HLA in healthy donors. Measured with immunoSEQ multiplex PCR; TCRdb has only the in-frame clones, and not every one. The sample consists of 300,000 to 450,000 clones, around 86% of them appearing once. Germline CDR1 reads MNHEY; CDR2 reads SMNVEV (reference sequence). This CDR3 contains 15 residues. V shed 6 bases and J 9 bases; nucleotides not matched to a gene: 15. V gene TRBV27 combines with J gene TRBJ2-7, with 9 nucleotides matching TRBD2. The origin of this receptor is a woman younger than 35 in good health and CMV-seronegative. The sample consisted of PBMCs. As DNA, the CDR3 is TGTGCCAGCAGCCAGAATAGCGGGAGCTGGGAGGGGCAGTACTTC. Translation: CASSQNSGSWEGQYF.